The 9 T cell receptor beta chains given below trace back to one sample, sequenced in a study of T cells after yellow fever vaccination. TCRdb recomputed calls from the 5' RACE reads with MiXCR, one row per CDR3 protein. This sample carries 250,000 to 300,000 distinct CDR3 sequences, about 5.2% of them seen once, and the ten largest clones take 3% to 4%. The sample in question was CD4+ T cells sorted from PBMCs, obtained on the day of the yellow fever booster vaccination. All receptors come from a man in his late teens or twenties who received the YFV17D yellow fever vaccine.

This clonotype has at least ten counts. V usage is TRBV18 and J usage is TRBJ1-1; possible D gene TRBD1, 6 bases. Germline CDR1 and CDR2: KGHSH and LQKENI. The V and J ends lost 3 bases and 11 bases respectively, with 16 bases between them. The CDR3 runs 13 residues. The CDR3: CASSPSDSRGAFF. The CDR3 bases are TGTGCCAGCTCACCCTCGGACAGCCGAGGGGCTTTCTTT.

The genes are TRBV7-9 and TRBJ1-2, with 7 bases fitting TRBD1. V gave up 6 bases and J gave up 6 bases; unmatched junction bases: 13. This CDR3 has 15 amino acids. Per germline, CDR1 SEHNR and CDR2 FQNEAQ (reference sequence). CDR3 residues: CASRPRKGQRNGYTF. CDR3 sequence (DNA): TGTGCCAGCAGGCCACGTAAGGGACAGCGAAATGGCTACACCTTC.

This clonotype was detected ten times or more. This chain joins TRBV4-1 and TRBJ1-5; D ambiguous. Germline CDR1 and CDR2: MGHRA and YSYEKL. There are 13 residues in the CDR3. The germline V and J ends were trimmed by 1 base and 3 bases, with 4 bases remaining between them. The CDR3 region is CASSQAVNQPQHF. CDR3 sequence (DNA): TGCGCCAGCAGCCAAGCTGTCAATCAGCCCCAGCATTTT.

The chain employs TRBV5-4 and TRBJ2-5; no firm D call. Germline CDR1 reads SGHNT; CDR2 reads YYREEE (reference sequence). There are 14 residues in the CDR3. Trimming removed 9 bases at V and 3 bases at J, with 18 bases between. The CDR3 DNA sequence: TGTGCCACCCGCCCCGGCCAGGCCGAAGAGACCCAGTACTTC. Its translation: CATRPGQAEETQYF.

V gene TRBV9 combines with J gene TRBJ2-5; weak D call: TRBD2 (6 bases). The CDR3 has 16 amino acids. Germline lookup yields CDR1 SGDLS and CDR2 YYNGEE. The V gene lost 2 bases and the J gene lost 5 bases, with 19 bases spanning the gap. The CDR3 sequence is CASSVLPVQGGETQYF. Written as DNA, the CDR3 is TGTGCCAGCAGCGTTCTGCCGGTTCAAGGAGGGGAGACCCAGTACTTC.

This clonotype was detected ten times or more. The chain couples TRBV3-1 to TRBJ1-6; no definite D call. CDR3 size: 18 residues. V lost 1 base and J lost 2, with 15 bases in between. Germline CDR1 and CDR2: LGHDT and YNNKEL (reference sequence). The CDR3, as DNA: TGTGCCAGCAGCCAAGGCCGACCGGATGGTGCCTATAATTCACCCCTCCACTTT. Amino acids: CASSQGRPDGAYNSPLHF.

At least ten counts were recorded for this clonotype. The chain has TRBV20-1 and TRBJ2-5; 7 bases agree with TRBD2. CDR3 length equals 12 residues. V trimming: 6 bases; J trimming: 3 bases; junction bases outside the gene matches: 4. CDR1 is DFQATT and CDR2 is SNEGSKA in the germline V gene (reference sequence). CDR3 loop: CSASAGEETQYF. The DNA of the CDR3 is TGCAGTGCGAGTGCGGGGGAAGAGACCCAGTACTTC.

At least ten counts were recorded for this clonotype. The chain recombines TRBV12-3 or TRBV12-4 with TRBJ2-2; D is unclear. The CDR3 extends over 13 amino acids. Between the trimmed V and J ends, which lost 11 bases and 1 base, there was a span of 11 bases. CDR3 in DNA: TGTGCCGCTGAGGTCGGGAACACCGGGGAGCTGTTTTTT. It codes for CAAEVGNTGELFF.

Ten or more counts support this clonotype. The chain joins TRBV18 to TRBJ1-1; D perhaps matches TRBD1 (6 bases). Germline V lookup: CDR1 KGHSH, CDR2 LQKENI. Between the trimmed V and J ends, which lost 6 bases and 7 bases, there was a span of 9 bases. This CDR3 is 11 amino acids long. CDR3 loop: CASSQTGEAFF. The CDR3 DNA reads TGTGCCAGCTCCCAGACAGGTGAAGCTTTCTTT.